This T cell receptor beta chain was sequenced for a study of cytomegalovirus exposure and HLA in healthy donors. Clones were sequenced by immunoSEQ multiplex PCR, and TCRdb holds only the in-frame ones, with some missing. The top ten clones hold 3% to 3.5% of a sample with 95,000 to 120,000 clones, approximately 86% of them seen once. The CDR3 has 17 amino acids. V lost 0 bases and J lost 2; bases outside the gene matches: 6. In germline, CDR1 is MNHNS, CDR2 SASEGT. The sequenced material came from PBMCs. The receptor comes from a woman under 30 in good health and CMV-seronegative. The chain is built from TRBV6-1 and TRBJ2-3; 9 bases match TRBD2. The CDR3 DNA reads as TGTGCCAGCAGTGAAGCTATGGCGGGGGGGCCCACAGATACGCAGTATTTT. Protein: CASSEAMAGGPTDTQYF.